Following are 17 T cell receptor beta chains from one sample sequenced in a study of PD-1 blockade in classical Hodgkin lymphoma (TCRdb year 2020). Receptor amplification or capture employed the immunoSEQ multiplex PCR assay. TCRdb limited this immuneACCESS table to in-frame rearrangements with V and J called. A share of clones is missing; checked studies link under half to unresolved V genes, and the rest is unexplained. The sample table lists about 22,000 clones, roughly 76% of them with a count of one. About 1.2% of the sample belongs to the ten largest clones. Reading the label with the study, this specimen's time point is: cycle 4 day 1 (C4D1), after six to seven weeks of nivolumab. All trial patients had relapsed after autologous stem cell transplantation, with cohorts A, B and C differing in prior brentuximab vedotin exposure. Using a Miltenyi CD4+ T cell isolation kit, CD4+ T cells were purified from thawed PBMCs through magnetic negative selection.

The input for sequencing was CD4+ T cells from blood, taken before the fourth cycle of nivolumab. Every receptor here comes from a human donor with classical Hodgkin lymphoma.

The chain combines TRBV10-3 with TRBJ1-5; D remains unclear. This CDR3 has 12 amino acids. The V and J ends lost 3 bases and 7 bases respectively, with 7 bases between them. Germline V lookup: CDR1 ENHRY, CDR2 SYGVKD. The CDR3 region has the DNA TGTGCCATCAGTGAAAAGAACCAGCCCCAGCATTTT. Amino acid sequence: CAISEKNQPQHF.

This chain links TRBV6-4 with TRBJ2-2; a possible D gene is TRBD1 (5 bases). Germline V gene lookup returns CDR1 MRHNA and CDR2 SNTAGT. The V end was cut by 4 bases, the J end by 5 bases, with 11 bases between. The length of the CDR3 is 14 residues. The CDR3, as DNA: TGTGCCAGCAGTGTCTTTCAGGGAACCGGGGAGCTGTTTTTT. Translation: CASSVFQGTGELFF.

CDR3 region: CASSQDRVGEQYF. The CDR3 coding sequence is TGTGCCAGCAGCCAGGACAGGGTGGGAGAGCAGTACTTC. This chain uses TRBV7-2 with TRBJ2-7, with 8 bases lining up with TRBD1. V gave up 5 bases and J gave up 7 bases; unmatched junction bases: 7. The CDR3 contains 13 residues. Germline V gene sequence: CDR1 SGHTA, CDR2 FQGNSA.

The chain has TRBV10-2 and TRBJ2-1; D possibly corresponds to TRBD2 (7 bases). This CDR3 is built from 15 residues. The ends were cut back, 4 bases at V and 4 bases at J, with 14 bases in the middle. CDR1 and CDR2 from the germline V gene are WSHSY and SAAADI. The CDR3 nucleotides are TGCGCCAGCAGTGGAGGGGGGGCTCGGTACAATGAGCAGTTCTTC. This encodes CASSGGGARYNEQFF.

This rearrangement joins TRBV6-5 to TRBJ1-6; D is perhaps TRBD1 (5 bases). The CDR3 extends over 14 amino acids. Germline values: CDR1 MNHEY, CDR2 SVGAGI. The ends were cut back, 7 bases at V and 7 bases at J, with 14 bases in the middle. Here the CDR3 reads CASKKSGLNSPLHF. The DNA of the CDR3 is TGTGCCAGCAAGAAGTCAGGGCTCAATTCACCCCTCCACTTT.

Only a few counts were recorded for this clone. V gene TRBV28 combines with J gene TRBJ1-5; the D is unclear. The ends were cut back, 7 bases at V and 5 bases at J, with 9 bases in the middle. The CDR3 loop spans 12 amino acids. Per the germline V gene, CDR1 is MDHEN and CDR2 is SYDVKM. CDR3 DNA: TGTGCCAGCACACAGACTCATCAGCCCCAGCATTTT. Residues: CASTQTHQPQHF.

The chain couples TRBV15 to TRBJ2-7, with 8 bases fitting TRBD1. This CDR3 is built from 14 residues. Germline CDR1 reads LNHNV; CDR2 reads YYDKDF (reference sequence). The V and J ends lost 5 bases and 2 bases, in that order; junction bases with no gene match: 5. The CDR3 DNA follows: TGTGCCACCAGCCTAGAACAGGGGGCCTACGAGCAGTACTTC. Protein: CATSLEQGAYEQYF.

The chain is built from TRBV19 and TRBJ2-7, with D possibly being TRBD2 (6 bases). Germline lookup yields CDR1 LNHDA and CDR2 SQIVND (reference sequence). The CDR3 is 16 amino acids. V lost 5 bases, J lost 6 bases, and 23 bases lay in between. The CDR3 here is CASSSPGLRGWSEQYF. Written as DNA, the CDR3 is TGTGCCAGTAGTTCCCCGGGACTCCGGGGGTGGAGCGAGCAGTACTTC. Based on the CDR3 plus reference TRBV19 and TRBJ2-7, the full variable domain is DGGITQSPKYLFRKEGQNVTLSCEQNLNHDAMYWYRQDPGQGLRLIYYSQIVNDFQKGDIAEGYSVSREKKESFPLTVTSAQKNPTAFYLCASSSPGLRGWSEQYFGPGTRLTVT.

In its sample, this clone was seen a few times. This chain joins TRBV19 and TRBJ1-5; 8 bases are a match to TRBD1. Germline CDR1 reads LNHDA; CDR2 reads SQIVND (reference sequence). CDR3 length: 15 amino acids. J gave up 4 bases and V 5 bases, and 7 bases lay outside the gene matches. CDR3 coding DNA: TGTGCCAGTAGTGTGGCAGGGGGCACGAATCAGCCCCAGCATTTT. This encodes CASSVAGGTNQPQHF.

The chain combines TRBV7-2 with TRBJ2-3; no definite D call. With 0 bases removed from V and 2 bases from J, the gap between germline ends came to 9 bases. CDR1 SGHTA and CDR2 FQGNSA come from the germline V gene. This CDR3 contains 15 residues. CDR3 sequence (DNA): TGTGCCAGCAGCTTAGCGGACCGCGCCACAGATACGCAGTATTTT. This translates into CASSLADRATDTQYF.

This clone occurred a few times. The chain is built from TRBV5-4 and TRBJ2-3, with 9 positions matching TRBD2. V shed 3 bases, J shed 7 bases, and the junction held 9 bases outside the gene matches. The CDR3 is 15 residues long. Germline CDR1 SGHNT, CDR2 YYREEE (reference sequence). The DNA for the CDR3 is TGTGCCAGCAGCTCGGGCGGGGGGGCCGCTAATACGCAGTATTTT. Its protein product is CASSSGGGAANTQYF.

A single count supports this clone. This sequence joins TRBV4-2 and TRBJ2-7; D remains unclear. V lost 0 bases and J 3 bases, leaving 12 bases between the germline ends. Germline V lookup: CDR1 LGHNA, CDR2 YNFKEQ. The length of the CDR3 is 15 residues. The CDR3 spells CASSQEALSLYEQYF. The CDR3 nucleotides read TGTGCCAGCAGCCAAGAGGCCCTATCCCTCTACGAGCAGTACTTC.

This chain uses TRBV5-5 with TRBJ2-5; 9 bases agree with TRBD1. CDR3 size: 15 residues. With 0 bases clipped from V and 2 bases from J, the junction kept 2 bases outside the gene matches. Germline lookup yields CDR1 SGHKS and CDR2 YYEKEE (reference sequence). The CDR3 here is CASSLAGTGQETQYF. The CDR3 DNA follows: TGTGCCAGCAGCTTGGCCGGGACAGGGCAAGAGACCCAGTACTTC.

This clone has just a few counts. The chain joins TRBV19 to TRBJ1-1; D is possibly TRBD1 (5 bases). Looked up from germline, CDR1 is LNHDA and CDR2 is SQIVND (reference sequence). The CDR3 is made up of 14 amino acids. V gave up 3 bases and J gave up 1 base, with 9 bases separating them. This CDR3 is CASSILGANTEAFF. CDR3 DNA: TGTGCCAGTAGTATCCTAGGGGCGAACACTGAAGCTTTCTTT.

The CDR3 loop reads CASNRGDSGNTIYF. The DNA of the CDR3 is TGTGCCAGCAACAGGGGGGACTCTGGAAACACCATATATTTT. The chain has TRBV9 and TRBJ1-3, with 8 bases lining up with TRBD1. CDR3 length: 14 residues. Germline values: CDR1 SGDLS, CDR2 YYNGEE. Germline trimming cut 6 bases from V and 0 bases from J; bases unmatched to any gene: 2.

This clone showed up just once. The chain has TRBV28 and TRBJ1-1; D perhaps matches TRBD1 (6 bases). Germline V gene data show CDR1 as MDHEN and CDR2 as SYDVKM. The CDR3 spans 19 residues. With 2 bases removed from V and 2 bases from J, the gap between germline ends came to 24 bases. The DNA for the CDR3 is TGTGCCAGCAGTTTACACTTCACAGGGTCCTTGAGCGGTAACACTGAAGCTTTCTTT. It yields the protein CASSLHFTGSLSGNTEAFF. Full variable domain (rest looked up from reference TRBV28 and TRBJ1-1): DVKVTQSSRYLVKRTGEKVFLECVQDMDHENMFWYRQDPGLGLRLIYFSYDVKMKEKGDIPEGYSVSREKKERFSLILESASTNQTSMYLCASSLHFTGSLSGNTEAFFGQGTRLTVV.

V and J are TRBV18 and TRBJ2-7; D tentatively reads TRBD1 or TRBD2 (5 bases each). Trimming removed 3 bases at V and 2 bases at J, with 11 bases between. Looked up from germline, CDR1 is KGHSH and CDR2 is LQKENI. CDR3 length equals 14 residues. CDR3 amino acids: CASSPTGTTYEQYF. DNA for the CDR3: TGTGCCAGCTCACCCACCGGGACCACCTACGAGCAGTACTTC.